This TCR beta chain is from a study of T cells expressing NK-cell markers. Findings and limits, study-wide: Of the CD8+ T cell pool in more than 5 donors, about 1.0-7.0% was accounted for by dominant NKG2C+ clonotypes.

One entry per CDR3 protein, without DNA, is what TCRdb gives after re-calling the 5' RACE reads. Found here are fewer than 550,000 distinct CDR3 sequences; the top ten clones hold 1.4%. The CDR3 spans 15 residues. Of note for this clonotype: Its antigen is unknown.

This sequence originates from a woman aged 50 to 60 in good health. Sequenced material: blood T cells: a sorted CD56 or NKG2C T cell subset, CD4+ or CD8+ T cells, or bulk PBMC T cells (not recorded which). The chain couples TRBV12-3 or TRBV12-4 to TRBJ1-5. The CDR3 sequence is CASRGGSLSNQPQHF.